Listed below are T cell receptor beta chains from one sample, sequenced in a study of shared clonotypes between healthy human individuals. Repertoires were generated with immunoSEQ multiplex PCR, while TCRdb's copy carries only in-frame clones and drops some. The sample lists about 2,200,000 clones, 90% to 95% seen once, with around 1.7% in the top ten. Sequencing was done on a sample of naive CD8+ T cells from PBMCs. Receptors originate from a man aged 18 to 30 in good health. Some clones in this sample may be carry-over from other donors' samples. Both conserved end residues are part of each CDR3. D genes are given only for firm matches. A row's size may be missing; if present it is once, few, many or a size class.

D	size	V	J	DNA	CDR3
TRBD2	.	TRBV7-9	TRBJ2-1	TGTGCCAGCAGCCCAAAGGCTAGCGGGAGGTCATCCTACAATGAGCAGTTCTTC	CASSPKASGRSSYNEQFF
.	.	TRBV21-1	TRBJ2-7	TGTGCCAGCAGCATCATAAGGACAGCTCCCTACGAGCAGTACTTC	CASSIIRTAPYEQYF
.	.	TRBV7-9	TRBJ1-2	TGTGCCAGCAGCCCCCAGGGTAACCCAACCGCTAACTATGGCTACACCTTC	CASSPQGNPTANYGYTF
TRBD2	.	TRBV7-2	TRBJ2-7	TGTGCCAGCAGCTCGACTAGCGGGAGTAACTACGAGCAGTACTTC	CASSSTSGSNYEQYF
TRBD2	.	TRBV27	TRBJ2-7	TGTGCCAGCAGTGCGACTAGCCCATCCTACGAGCAGTACTTC	CASSATSPSYEQYF
.	.	TRBV27	TRBJ2-1	TGTGCCAGCAGTATATTAGCGGTTTCCTACAATGAGCAGTTCTTC	CASSILAVSYNEQFF
TRBD1	.	TRBV7-9	TRBJ2-5	TGTGCCAGCAGCCCCATATTTTCGGACAGGGGGCGCGAAGAGACCCAGTACTTC	CASSPIFSDRGREETQYF
TRBD2	.	TRBV19	TRBJ2-7	TGTGCCAGTAGTATGGCGGGAGTACCCAACGAGCAGTACTTC	CASSMAGVPNEQYF
TRBD1	.	TRBV15	TRBJ2-7	TGTGCCACCAGCAGAGGAAGGACAGGGGAAATGGGGCAGTACTTC	CATSRGRTGEMGQYF
TRBD2	.	TRBV19	TRBJ2-1	TGTGCCAGTAGTATAGCGGGACTAGCGGCCAATGAGCAGTTCTTC	CASSIAGLAANEQFF
.	.	TRBV5-6	TRBJ1-2	TGTGCCAGCAGCTCTTGGAGGGCTGTAGTTTATGGCTACACCTTC	CASSSWRAVVYGYTF
.	.	TRBV28	TRBJ2-7	TGTGCCAGCAGCCTGGGGGATCCGGGCGAGCAGTACTTC	CASSLGDPGEQYF
.	once	TRBV9	TRBJ2-5	TGTGCCAGCAGCGTAGCGCTGGCCCCCCCCGCCGAGACCCAGTACTTC	CASSVALAPPAETQYF
.	.	TRBV28	TRBJ2-7	TGTGCCAGCAGTTTACCATCAGCCCTCTCCTACGAGCAGTACTTC	CASSLPSALSYEQYF
.	.	TRBV5-1	TRBJ1-4	TGCGCCAGCAGCTTGGCGTCAGGGATTAATGAAAAACTGTTTTTT	CASSLASGINEKLFF
TRBD1	.	TRBV7-9	TRBJ1-1	TGTGCCAGCATCAACCAGGGGGCGAGCGCTGAAGCTTTCTTT	CASINQGASAEAFF
TRBD1	.	TRBV5-4	TRBJ2-7	TGTGCCAGCAGCTTGAGGGACAGGGGGCCCTACGAGCAGTACTTC	CASSLRDRGPYEQYF
TRBD1	.	TRBV19	TRBJ1-4	TGTGCCAGTAGTCCCAGTCGGGGGAGGGGGCCCGGGAAGGAAAAACTGTTTTTT	CASSPSRGRGPGKEKLFF
.	.	TRBV11-2	TRBJ2-7	TGTGCCAGCAGCCCCGATCCTGGCAGGGCCCACGAGCAGTACTTC	CASSPDPGRAHEQYF
.	.	TRBV5-1	TRBJ2-7	TGCGCCAGCAGCTTTGGGACACCGACCCACGAGCAGTACTTC	CASSFGTPTHEQYF
TRBD2	.	TRBV28	TRBJ2-1	TGTGCCAGCAGGGCCGGGACTAGCGTCTACAATGAGCAGTTCTTC	CASRAGTSVYNEQFF
TRBD1	.	TRBV5-4	TRBJ2-2	TGTGCCAGCAGCTGGAAGACAGGGACCGGGGAGCTGTTTTTT	CASSWKTGTGELFF
TRBD1	.	TRBV5-6	TRBJ1-2	TGTGCCAGCAGCTTGGGTCCTGGGGGACAGGGGATCGACTATGGCTACACCTTC	CASSLGPGGQGIDYGYTF
.	.	TRBV13	TRBJ2-7	TGTGCCAGCAGCTTGGAGGGATACGAGCAGTACTTC	CASSLEGYEQYF
.	.	TRBV7-3	TRBJ2-1	TGTGCCAGCAGCTTATTTGGGGGGAGACACCTTAACAATGAGCAGTTCTTC	CASSLFGGRHLNNEQFF
.	once	TRBV7-9	TRBJ2-7	TGTGCCACTCGGGGGGCGGACTCCTACGAGCAGTACTTC	CATRGADSYEQYF
TRBD1	.	TRBV27	TRBJ1-5	TGTGCCAGCAGTTTGAGGACAGGGCGCCAGCCCCAGCATTTT	CASSLRTGRQPQHF
.	.	TRBV13	TRBJ2-1	TGTGCCAGCAGCTTAGGACGGGGCAATGAGCAGTTCTTC	CASSLGRGNEQFF
.	.	TRBV7-9	TRBJ2-1	TGTGCCAGCAGCTTGGTCAATGAGCAGTTCTTC	CASSLVNEQFF
.	.	TRBV6-1	TRBJ2-7	TGTGCCAGCAGCAGGGTTAGCAGCTCCTACGAGCAGTACTTC	CASSRVSSSYEQYF
.	few	TRBV9	TRBJ2-7	TGTGCCAGCAGCGTCGGGCCGAAGGTATTGAACCACGAGCAGTACTTC	CASSVGPKVLNHEQYF
.	.	TRBV25-1	TRBJ2-2	TGTGCCAGCAGTGATAGGGGGAGGCCCGGGGAGCTGTTTTTT	CASSDRGRPGELFF
.	.	TRBV10-3	TRBJ2-6	TGTGCCATCAGCCCAGGAAACCAGATAGGCTCTGGGGCCAACGTCCTGACTTTC	CAISPGNQIGSGANVLTF
TRBD2	.	TRBV5-1	TRBJ2-5	TGCGCCAGCAGCTTGTCGGCGGGAGACGAGACCCAGTACTTC	CASSLSAGDETQYF
.	.	TRBV25-1	TRBJ1-2	TGTGCCAGCAGTGATCGAGGAGGCCTTGGGTCTCACTTC	CASSDRGGLGSHF
TRBD2	.	TRBV2	TRBJ2-3	TGTGCCACGTTAGCGGGAGAGGCCACAGATACGCAGTATTTT	CATLAGEATDTQYF
.	.	TRBV7-8	TRBJ1-4	TGTGCCAGCAGTCTGGGGCCACCCATGAATGAAAAACTGTTTTTT	CASSLGPPMNEKLFF
.	.	TRBV7-3	TRBJ2-7	TGTGCCAGCAGCTTAAATGGGCCCGCGGAGCAGTACTTC	CASSLNGPAEQYF
.	once	TRBV27	TRBJ2-1	TGTGCCAGCAGCTTCGGTGGCTCCTACAATGAGCAGTTCTTC	CASSFGGSYNEQFF
.	.	TRBV30	TRBJ2-2	TGTGCCTGGACCATCAGGAGGACTTCCCTGAACACCGGGGAGCTGTTTTTT	CAWTIRRTSLNTGELFF
.	.	TRBV29-1	TRBJ2-1	TGCAGCGTCCAGCTTAACAATGAGCAGTTCTTC	CSVQLNNEQFF